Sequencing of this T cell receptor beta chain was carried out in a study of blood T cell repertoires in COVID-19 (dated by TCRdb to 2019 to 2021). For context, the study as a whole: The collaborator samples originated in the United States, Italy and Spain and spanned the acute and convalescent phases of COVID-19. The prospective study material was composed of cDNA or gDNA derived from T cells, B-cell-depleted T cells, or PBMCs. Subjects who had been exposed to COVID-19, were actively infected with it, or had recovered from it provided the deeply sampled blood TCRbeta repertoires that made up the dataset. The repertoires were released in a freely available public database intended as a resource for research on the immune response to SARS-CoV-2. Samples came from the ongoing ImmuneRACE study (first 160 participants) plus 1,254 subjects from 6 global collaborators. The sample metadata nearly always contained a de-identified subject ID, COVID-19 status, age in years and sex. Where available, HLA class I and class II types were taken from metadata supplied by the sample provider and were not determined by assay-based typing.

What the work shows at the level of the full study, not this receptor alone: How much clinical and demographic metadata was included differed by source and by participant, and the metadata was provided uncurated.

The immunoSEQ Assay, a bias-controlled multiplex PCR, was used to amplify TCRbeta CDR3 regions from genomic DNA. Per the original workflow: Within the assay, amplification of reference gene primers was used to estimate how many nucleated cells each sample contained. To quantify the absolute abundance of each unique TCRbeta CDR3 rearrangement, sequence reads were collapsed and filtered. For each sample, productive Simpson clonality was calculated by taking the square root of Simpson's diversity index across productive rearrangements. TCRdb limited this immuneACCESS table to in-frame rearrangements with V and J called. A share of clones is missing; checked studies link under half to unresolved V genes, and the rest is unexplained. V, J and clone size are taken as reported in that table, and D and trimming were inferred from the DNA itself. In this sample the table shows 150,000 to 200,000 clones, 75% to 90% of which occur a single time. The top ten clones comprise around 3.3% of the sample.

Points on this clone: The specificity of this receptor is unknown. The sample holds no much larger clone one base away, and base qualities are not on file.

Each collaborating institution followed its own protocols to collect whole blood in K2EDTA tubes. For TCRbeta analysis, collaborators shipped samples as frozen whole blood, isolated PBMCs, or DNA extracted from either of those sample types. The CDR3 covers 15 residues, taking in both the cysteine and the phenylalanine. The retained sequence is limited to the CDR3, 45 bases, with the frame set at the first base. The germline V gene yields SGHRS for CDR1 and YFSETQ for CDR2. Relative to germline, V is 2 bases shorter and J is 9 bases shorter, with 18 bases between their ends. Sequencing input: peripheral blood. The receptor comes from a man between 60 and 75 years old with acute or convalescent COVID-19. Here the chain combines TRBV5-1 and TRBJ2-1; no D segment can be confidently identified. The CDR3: CASSFRPTPPSEQFF. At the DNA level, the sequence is TGCGCCAGCAGCTTTAGACCCACTCCTCCTAGTGAGCAGTTCTTC.